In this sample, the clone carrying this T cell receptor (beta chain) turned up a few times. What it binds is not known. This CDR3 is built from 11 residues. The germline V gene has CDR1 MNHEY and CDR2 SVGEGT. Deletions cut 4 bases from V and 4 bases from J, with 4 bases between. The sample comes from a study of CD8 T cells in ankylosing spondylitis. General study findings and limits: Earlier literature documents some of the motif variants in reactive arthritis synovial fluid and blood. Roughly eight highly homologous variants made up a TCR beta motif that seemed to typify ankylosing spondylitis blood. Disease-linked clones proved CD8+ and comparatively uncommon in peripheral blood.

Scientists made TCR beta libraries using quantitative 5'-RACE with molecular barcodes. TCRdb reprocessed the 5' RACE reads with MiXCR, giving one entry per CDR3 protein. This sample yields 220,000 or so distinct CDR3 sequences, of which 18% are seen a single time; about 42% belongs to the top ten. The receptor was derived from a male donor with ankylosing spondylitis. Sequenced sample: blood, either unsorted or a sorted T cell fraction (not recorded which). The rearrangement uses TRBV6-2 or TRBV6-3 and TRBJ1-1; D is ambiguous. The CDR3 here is CASSSFTEAFF. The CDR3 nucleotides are TGTGCCAGCAGTTCCTTCACTGAAGCTTTCTTT.